This TCR beta chain derives from a study of shared clonotypes between healthy human individuals. Whole-study findings and limits: Relative to their counterparts shared across all four donors, non-shared clonotypes exhibited diminished generation probabilities. In a few donors, around 5% of naive CD4 clonotypes appeared in common.

Naivety among CD8 cells was defined by CD45RO negativity and positive CCR7 selection, thereby excluding terminally differentiated effector memory CD45RA+ cells. As regards this clone: Its antigen remains unknown.

The CDR3 sequence is 18 residues long. The ends lost 0 bases at V and 4 bases at J; junction bases unmatched: 8. Germline CDR1 and CDR2: MGHRA and YSYEKL. In the authors' methods: ImmunoSEQ sequences covered only the junction and lacked quality scores; filtering therefore differed. Libraries were prepared by immunoSEQ multiplex PCR; TCRdb keeps only in-frame clonotypes and omits some of them. V, J and clone size are those of that table, while D and trimming were read from the DNA. This sample has about 650,000 clones, with 95% to 96% found just once. The sample taken for sequencing was naive CD8+ T cells sorted from blood. The receptor comes from a woman aged 25 to 39 in good health. The J gene is TRBJ2-1, the V gene TRBV4-1; 11 nucleotides agree with TRBD2. CDR3 DNA: TGCGCCAGCAGCCAAGAAGTCGGATTAGCGGGAGGGTACAATGAGCAGTTCTTC. Translating gives CASSQEVGLAGGYNEQFF.